One sample yielded the 16 T cell receptor beta chains listed below, sequenced in a study of T cells in Graves' hyperthyroidism and ophthalmopathy (dated by TCRdb to between 2018 and 2021). To prepare the library, multiplex PCR was applied. The instrument given in TCRdb is Illumina HiSeq 2000. The TCR beta CDR3 regions were amplified from RNA transcripts. The first round of RT-PCR for the TCR CDR3 was performed with the HTBI primer set and the Qiagen OneStep RT-PCR kit. TCRdb ran its own pipeline on the public reads, namely fastp trimming at Q25 and MiXCR clone calling, and kept in-frame beta chains. A single entry per CDR3 protein holds the most common genes and DNA from its merged rows. The sample table contains over 300,000 distinct CDR3 sequences; only one count was recorded for roughly an eighth of them. Around 32% of the sample lies in the top ten. The sequencing sample was made of blood. Receptor source: a woman aged 40 to 50 with Graves' ophthalmopathy.

In this sample, this clonotype turned up many times. V usage is TRBV20-1 and J usage is TRBJ1-2; TRBD1 might be the D (5 bases). Trimming cost V 3 bases and J 2 bases, with 10 bases left between them. CDR3 size: 13 residues. Germline loops: CDR1 DFQATT, CDR2 SNEGSKA (reference sequence). The CDR3 is CSASVSGNYGYTF. Written as DNA, the CDR3 is TGCAGTGCTAGCGTATCAGGGAACTATGGCTACACCTTC.

This clonotype was observed a handful of times. The chain combines TRBV7-9 with TRBJ2-1; D may be TRBD2 (6 bases). The CDR3 consists of 16 residues. Germline CDR1 is SEHNR and CDR2 is FQNEAQ (reference sequence). Trimming removed 4 bases from V and 7 bases from J, with 20 bases in between. The DNA of the CDR3 is TGTGCCAGCAGCTATGAATCGGGACTTCTAAGGAATGAGCAGTTCTTC. Its translation is CASSYESGLLRNEQFF. Variable domain in full (rest from reference TRBV7-9 and TRBJ2-1): DTGVSQNPRHKITKRGQNVTFRCDPISEHNRLYWYRQTLGQGPEFLTYFQNEAQLEKSRLLSDRFSAERPKGSFSTLEIQRTEQGDSAMYLCASSYESGLLRNEQFFGPGTRLTVL.

This clonotype was seen more than once but under ten times. The chain employs TRBV10-3 and TRBJ2-3, with TRBD1 identical over 10 bases. This CDR3 is built from 15 residues. Trimming cost V 6 bases and J 3 bases; bases outside gene matches: 6. The germline gives CDR1 ENHRY, CDR2 SYGVKD. In DNA, the CDR3 is TGTGCCATCAGGCCCGGACAGGGGGTTACAGATACGCAGTATTTT. This encodes CAIRPGQGVTDTQYF.

This clonotype was seen many times. This sequence joins TRBV9 and TRBJ2-2; TRBD2 matches at 13 bases. With V trimmed by 4 bases and J by 7 bases, 10 bases remained unmatched. The CDR3 is made up of 17 amino acids. Germline loops: CDR1 SGDLS, CDR2 YYNGEE. The CDR3 region has the DNA TGTGCCAGCAGCCGAAGGACTAGCGGGAGAGGTCACGGGGAGCTGTTTTTT. This gives the protein CASSRRTSGRGHGELFF.

This rearrangement joins TRBV18 to TRBJ2-3, with 14 bases matching TRBD2. Germline CDR1 KGHSH, CDR2 LQKENI. V was clipped by 8 bases and J by 2 bases; unmatched bases: 3. This CDR3 has 15 residues. The CDR3 here is CASLGLAGDTDTQYF. CDR3 nucleotides: TGTGCCAGCCTGGGACTAGCGGGAGACACAGATACGCAGTATTTT.

The sample holds many counts of this clonotype. The chain couples TRBV28 to TRBJ2-3; possible D gene TRBD1, 6 bases. V shed 3 bases and J shed 5 bases, with 15 bases lying between them. Germline V gene data show CDR1 as MDHEN and CDR2 as SYDVKM. The CDR3 consists of 15 residues. The CDR3 DNA sequence: TGTGCCAGCAGTTTGGTGCAGGGGTCGGGAGATACGCAGTATTTT. Encoded protein: CASSLVQGSGDTQYF.

Ten or more counts support this clonotype. V usage is TRBV5-1 and J usage is TRBJ2-7; possibly TRBD1 for D (5 bases). This CDR3 is 13 amino acids long. Germline CDR1 and CDR2: SGHRS and YFSETQ. Trimming shortened V by 0 bases and J by 7 bases, and 11 bases separated the two germline ends. In nucleotides, the CDR3 is TGCGCCAGCAGCTTGGGGGGCCGGACGGAGCAGTACTTC. Translating it yields CASSLGGRTEQYF.

This clonotype was observed at least ten times. The chain carries TRBV7-8 and TRBJ2-2, with D possibly being TRBD2 (5 bases). CDR1 is SGHVS, CDR2 FQNEAQ, per germline. V lost 5 bases to trimming and J lost 5 bases, with 21 bases between them. The CDR3 covers 17 residues. CDR3 nucleotide sequence: TGTGCCAGCAGCCTAGGGCAGATAGCGCAAATTACCGGGGAGCTGTTTTTT. Residues: CASSLGQIAQITGELFF.

This clonotype was counted between two and nine times. The chain has TRBV30 and TRBJ1-1; D unresolved. This CDR3 region has 13 residues. Trimming took off 8 bases at V and 3 bases at J, with 16 bases between the two ends. Germline V lookup: CDR1 GTSNPN, CDR2 SVGIG (reference sequence). CDR3 sequence: CAGQAGAYTEAFF. The CDR3 coding sequence is TGTGCCGGTCAAGCGGGCGCTTACACTGAAGCTTTCTTT.

The V and J genes are TRBV20-1 and TRBJ1-6; 8 bases are shared with TRBD1. V lost 3 bases to trimming and J lost 4 bases; unmatched junction nucleotides: 17. The CDR3 runs to 19 residues. Looked up from germline, CDR1 is DFQATT and CDR2 is SNEGSKA (reference sequence). Here the CDR3 DNA reads TGCAGTGCTAGGGGACAAGGACAGGGAGATAATATTTATAATTCACCCCTCCACTTT. It specifies CSARGQGQGDNIYNSPLHF.

The chain carries TRBV5-6 and TRBJ1-4, with D possibly TRBD1 on 6 matching bases. CDR1 and CDR2 (germline): SGHDT, YYEEEE. There are 15 residues in the CDR3. With 4 bases removed from V and 4 bases from J, the gap between germline ends came to 14 bases. CDR3: CASSGTEGVNEKLFF. In DNA, the CDR3 is TGTGCCAGCAGCGGAACCGAGGGGGTTAATGAAAAACTGTTTTTT. The complete variable domain, with remaining parts taken from reference TRBV5-6 and TRBJ1-4, reads DAGVTQSPTHLIKTRGQQVTLRCSPKSGHDTVSWYQQALGQGPQFIFQYYEEEERQRGNFPDRFSGHQFPNYSSELNVNALLLGDSALYLCASSGTEGVNEKLFFGSGTQLSVL.

This clonotype was seen at least ten times. The J gene is TRBJ2-7, the V gene TRBV25-1; TRBD2 aligns across 8 bases. After removal of 2 bases from V and 1 base from J, the junction contained 19 bases not matched to a gene. Germline V lookup: CDR1 MGHDK, CDR2 SYGVNS. This CDR3 is 20 amino acids long. Written as DNA, the CDR3 is TGTGCCAGCAGTGAACGGGGAGGGGGTAGCGGGACTTCTAGGTCCTACGAGCAGTACTTC. It specifies CASSERGGGSGTSRSYEQYF.

There are many counts of this clonotype. The V and J genes are TRBV6-1 and TRBJ2-1; tentative D call: TRBD1 (6 bases). Trimming cost V 7 bases and J 6 bases, with 16 bases left between them. The CDR3 consists of 14 residues. Germline lookup yields CDR1 MNHNS and CDR2 SASEGT. The CDR3 nucleotides read TGTGCCAGCATGGACAGTCTAAATTCCAATGAGCAGTTCTTC. This translates into CASMDSLNSNEQFF.

This clonotype has a count of ten or more. The J gene is TRBJ2-3, the V gene TRBV28, with no clear D. This CDR3 has 15 amino acids. Germline-derived CDR1 and CDR2 are MDHEN and SYDVKM. V shed 2 bases and J shed 0 bases, with 9 bases lying between them. The DNA of the CDR3 is TGTGCCAGCAGTTTACCGACGGCTAGCACAGATACGCAGTATTTT. It specifies CASSLPTASTDTQYF.

In its sample, this clonotype was seen many times. This chain joins TRBV20-1 and TRBJ2-7; D gene unclear. CDR1 and CDR2 (germline): DFQATT, SNEGSKA (reference sequence). The CDR3 spans 12 residues. With 2 bases removed from V and 0 bases from J, the gap between germline ends came to 5 bases. CDR3 bases: TGCAGTGCTAGACCGCCCTCCTACGAGCAGTACTTC. Residues: CSARPPSYEQYF.

This clonotype was recorded many times. This chain joins TRBV12-3 or TRBV12-4 and TRBJ1-1, with 7 bases fitting TRBD1. The ends lost 3 bases at V and 7 bases at J; junction bases unmatched: 5. The CDR3 consists of 13 residues. The CDR3 region has the DNA TGTGCCAGCAGTTTTCACCAGGGGGGTGAAGCTTTCTTT. Translating gives CASSFHQGGEAFF.